Listed below are T cell receptor beta chains from one sample, sequenced in a study of PD-1 blockade in classical Hodgkin lymphoma. The table came from immunoSEQ multiplex PCR; TCRdb's copy has only in-frame clones and leaves some out. The sample carries tens of thousands of clones, roughly 94% recorded once. The sample consisted of peripheral blood mononuclear cells (PBMCs). The receptors originated from a human donor with classical Hodgkin lymphoma. Each CDR3 is given with its conserved first and last residue. Each record gives: D gene, clone size, J gene, V gene, CDR3 DNA, CDR3 protein. A D gene is named only where the DNA matches it firmly. Some rows mark clone size as missing; the rest say once, few, many or name a class of expanded clone.

. | . | TRBJ2-7 | TRBV19 | TGTGCCAGTACCGAGGGATGGGGTAACGAGCAGTACTTC | CASTEGWGNEQYF
TRBD2 | . | TRBJ2-3 | TRBV7-8 | TGTGCCAGCAGCTTAGGACTCGCACGGGCCGGGAGGGAGGATACGCAGTATTTT | CASSLGLARAGREDTQYF
. | . | TRBJ1-6 | TRBV25-1 | TGTGCCAGCAGTGAAGAGGCAGGTTACAATTCACCCCTCCACTTT | CASSEEAGYNSPLHF
. | . | TRBJ1-5 | TRBV2 | TGTGCCAGCAGTGAAGGCTTTTATCAGCCCCAGCATTTT | CASSEGFYQPQHF
TRBD2 | once | TRBJ2-7 | TRBV7-6 | TGTGCCAGCAGCCCATGGGGGGGGAAGGACTACGAGCAGTACTTC | CASSPWGGKDYEQYF
TRBD1 | . | TRBJ1-1 | TRBV18 | TGTGCCAGCTCACCAATTCCCACCGGACAGGGGAGAGGCACTGAAGCTTTCTTT | CASSPIPTGQGRGTEAFF
. | . | TRBJ2-5 | TRBV11-3 | TGTGCCAGCAGCTTAGGAGGCTTATCGGGGAAAATAGGGCAAGAGACCCAGTACTTC | CASSLGGLSGKIGQETQYF
TRBD1 | . | TRBJ1-6 | TRBV2 | TGTGCCAGCAGCACACGACAGGGGAACAATTCACCCCTCCACTTT | CASSTRQGNNSPLHF
. | . | TRBJ2-3 | TRBV27 | TGTGCCAGCACCCTTATTGGGGGCCTAGCGGATACGCAGTATTTT | CASTLIGGLADTQYF
. | . | TRBJ2-6 | TRBV4-3 | TGCGCCAGCAGCCAAGACCGAGACTCTGGGGCCAACGTCCTGACTTTC | CASSQDRDSGANVLTF
TRBD1 | . | TRBJ2-1 | TRBV5-1 | TGCGCCAGCAGCTTAGGACAAACAGGGGGCTCCTACAATGAGCAGTTCTTC | CASSLGQTGGSYNEQFF
. | . | TRBJ2-3 | TRBV2 | TGTGCCAGCAGTGGCCTTGCGGGTCCAAGCACAGATACGCAGTATTTT | CASSGLAGPSTDTQYF
TRBD2 | . | TRBJ2-2 | TRBV4-3 | TGCGCCAGCAGCCAAGGCACTAGCGGAAACACCGGGGAGCTGTTTTTT | CASSQGTSGNTGELFF
. | . | TRBJ1-4 | TRBV6-5 | TGTGCCAGCAGTTACACAGGGTCAGCTGAAAAACTGTTTTTT | CASSYTGSAEKLFF
. | . | TRBJ2-3 | TRBV19 | TGTGCCAGTAGTCATCGAGGGGTTATTGGGGGGCCCACAGATACGCAGTATTTT | CASSHRGVIGGPTDTQYF